This entry features one TCR beta chain sequence. The sample contains more than one DNA sequence encoding this CDR3. These data are taken from a study of CD8+ T cells in alopecia areata. RNA extraction was followed by reverse transcription into cDNA, which acted as the sequencing template. Measured with immunoSEQ multiplex PCR; TCRdb has only the in-frame clones, and not every one. Altogether under 65,000 clones are present, 44% being singletons, with the ten largest covering about 51%. The CDR3 is made up of 12 amino acids. Trimming pared 2 bases from V and 2 bases from J, leaving 1 base between. Germline-derived CDR1 and CDR2 are MNHEY and SMNVEV (reference sequence).

The chain couples TRBV27 to TRBJ1-5; D gene ambiguous. This receptor was obtained from a human donor with alopecia areata. The sequenced material came from NKG2D-low CD8+ T cells sorted from blood. CDR3 coding DNA: TGTGCCAGCAGTTTACGCAATCAGCCCCAGCATTTT. This encodes CASSLRNQPQHF.